Given below is one T cell receptor beta chain in context. The antigen is not known. Between the trimmed V and J ends, which lost 4 bases and 0 bases, there was a span of 7 bases. Looked up from germline, CDR1 is SGHAT and CDR2 is FQNNGV. The CDR3 is 15 residues long. This sample is drawn from a study of T cell responses to AZD1222 COVID-19 vaccine. General observations from the study: Among vaccine-associated CD4 TCRs, coverage spanned spike, with dominance at 160-218 and 743-854. As reported, nearly half of all spike-specific TCRs target variant regions that are unmutated. Clonal diversity may have been underestimated in mostly white British donors. Repertoires were collected only later (after the peak T cell response had occurred).

Clones were sequenced by immunoSEQ multiplex PCR, and TCRdb holds only the in-frame ones, with some missing. Among roughly 130,000 clones listed, about 91% were seen once. This clonotype originated in an adult in good health. Sequenced material: peripheral blood, taken on day 0 of AZD1222 vaccination. The J gene is TRBJ2-6, the V gene TRBV11-2; D is uncertain. In DNA form, the CDR3 reads TGTGCCAGCAGCTCTTGGGACTCTGGGGCCAACGTCCTGACTTTC. Protein: CASSSWDSGANVLTF.